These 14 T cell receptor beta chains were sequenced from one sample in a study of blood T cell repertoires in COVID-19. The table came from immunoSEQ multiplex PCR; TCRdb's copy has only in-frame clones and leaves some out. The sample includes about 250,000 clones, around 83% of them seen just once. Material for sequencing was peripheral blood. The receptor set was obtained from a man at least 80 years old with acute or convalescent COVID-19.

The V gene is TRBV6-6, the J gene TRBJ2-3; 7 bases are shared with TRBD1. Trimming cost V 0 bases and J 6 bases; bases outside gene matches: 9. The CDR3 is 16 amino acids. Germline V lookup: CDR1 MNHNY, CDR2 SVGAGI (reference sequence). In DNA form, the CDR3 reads TGTGCCAGCAGTTACTCGAGTGGTTCGACAGGGGATACGCAGTATTTT. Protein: CASSYSSGSTGDTQYF.

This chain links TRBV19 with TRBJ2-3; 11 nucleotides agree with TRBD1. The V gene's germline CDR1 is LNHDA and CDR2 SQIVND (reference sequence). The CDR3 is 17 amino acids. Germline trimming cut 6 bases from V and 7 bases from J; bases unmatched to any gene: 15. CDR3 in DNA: TGTGCCAGTAGCGCCGGGACAGGGGGATCCGACCCAAATACGCAGTATTTT. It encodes CASSAGTGGSDPNTQYF.

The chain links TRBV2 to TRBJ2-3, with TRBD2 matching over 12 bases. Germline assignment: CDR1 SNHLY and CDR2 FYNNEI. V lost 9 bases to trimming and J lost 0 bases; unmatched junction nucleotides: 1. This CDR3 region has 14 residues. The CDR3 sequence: CASGTSGSTDTQYF. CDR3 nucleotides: TGTGCCAGTGGGACTAGCGGGAGCACAGATACGCAGTATTTT.

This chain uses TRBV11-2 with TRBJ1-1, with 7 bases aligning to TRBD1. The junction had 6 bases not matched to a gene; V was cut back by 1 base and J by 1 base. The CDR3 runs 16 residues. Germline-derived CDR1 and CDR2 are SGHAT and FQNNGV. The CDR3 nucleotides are TGTGCCAGCAGCTTAGGTAGAGGGGGCTGGAACACTGAAGCTTTCTTT. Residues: CASSLGRGGWNTEAFF.

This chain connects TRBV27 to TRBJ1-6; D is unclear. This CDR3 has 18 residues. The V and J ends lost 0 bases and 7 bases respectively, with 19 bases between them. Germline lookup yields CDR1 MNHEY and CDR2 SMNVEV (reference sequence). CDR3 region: CASSLSQREGLKNSPLHF. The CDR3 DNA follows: TGTGCCAGCAGTTTATCCCAGCGGGAGGGTCTGAAAAATTCACCCCTCCACTTT.

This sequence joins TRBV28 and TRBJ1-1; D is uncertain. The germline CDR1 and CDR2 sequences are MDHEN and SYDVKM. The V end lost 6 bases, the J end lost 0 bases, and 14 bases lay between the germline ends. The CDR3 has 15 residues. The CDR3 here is CASRRNQALNTEAFF. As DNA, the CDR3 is TGTGCCAGCAGACGAAACCAGGCCCTGAACACTGAAGCTTTCTTT.

CDR3 bases: TGCGCCAGCAGCCAAGAAGAGCGGGCAGATACGCAGTATTTT. Protein product: CASSQEERADTQYF. The chain carries TRBV4-1 and TRBJ2-3; TRBD2 is a possible D gene (6 bases). This CDR3 is built from 14 residues. Germline loops: CDR1 MGHRA, CDR2 YSYEKL. V lost 0 bases to trimming and J lost 4 bases, with 8 bases between them.

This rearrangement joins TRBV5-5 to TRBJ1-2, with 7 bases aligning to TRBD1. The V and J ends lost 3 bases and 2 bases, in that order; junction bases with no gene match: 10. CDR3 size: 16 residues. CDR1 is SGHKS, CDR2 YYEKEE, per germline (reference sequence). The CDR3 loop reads CASSWTPGQTNYGYTF. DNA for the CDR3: TGTGCCAGCAGCTGGACCCCGGGACAGACGAACTATGGCTACACCTTC.

DNA of the CDR3: TGCGCCAGCAGCCTACTAGCGGGGCAAACCTACGAGCAGTACTTC. It translates to CASSLLAGQTYEQYF. The chain has TRBV4-1 and TRBJ2-7, with 10 bases lining up with TRBD2. V gave up 4 bases and J gave up 2 bases; unmatched junction bases: 5. Germline V lookup: CDR1 MGHRA, CDR2 YSYEKL. There are 15 residues in the CDR3.

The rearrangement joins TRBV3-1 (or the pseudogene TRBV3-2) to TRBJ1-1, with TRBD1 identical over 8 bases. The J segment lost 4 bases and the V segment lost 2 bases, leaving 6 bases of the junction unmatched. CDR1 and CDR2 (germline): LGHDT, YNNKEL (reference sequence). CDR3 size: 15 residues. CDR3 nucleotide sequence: TGTGCCAGCAGCCAAAGGACAGGGCTGGTCACTGAAGCTTTCTTT. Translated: CASSQRTGLVTEAFF.

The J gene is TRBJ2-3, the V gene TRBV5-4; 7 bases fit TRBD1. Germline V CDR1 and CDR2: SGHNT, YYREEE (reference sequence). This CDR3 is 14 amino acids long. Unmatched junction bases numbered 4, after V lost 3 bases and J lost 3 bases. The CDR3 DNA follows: TGTGCCAGCAGCTCACAGGGGACGACAGATACGCAGTATTTT. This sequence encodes CASSSQGTTDTQYF.

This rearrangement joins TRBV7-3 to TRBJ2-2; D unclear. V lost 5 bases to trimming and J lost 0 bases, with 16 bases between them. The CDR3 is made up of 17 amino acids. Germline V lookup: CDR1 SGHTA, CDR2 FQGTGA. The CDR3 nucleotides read TGTGCCAGCAGCCGTACCCAAGTTCAGGCGAACACCGGGGAGCTGTTTTTT. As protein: CASSRTQVQANTGELFF. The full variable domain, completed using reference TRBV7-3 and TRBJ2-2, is GAGVSQTPSNKVTEKGKYVELRCDPISGHTALYWYRQSLGQGPEFLIYFQGTGAADDSGLPNDRFFAVRPEGSVSTLKIQRTERGDSAVYLCASSRTQVQANTGELFFGEGSRLTVL.

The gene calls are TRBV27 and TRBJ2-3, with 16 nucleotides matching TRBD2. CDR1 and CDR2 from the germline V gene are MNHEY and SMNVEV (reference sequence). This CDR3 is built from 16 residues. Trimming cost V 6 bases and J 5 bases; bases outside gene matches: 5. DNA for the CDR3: TGTGCCAGCAGAACCGGGACTAGCGGGAGGGGAGATACGCAGTATTTT. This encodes CASRTGTSGRGDTQYF.

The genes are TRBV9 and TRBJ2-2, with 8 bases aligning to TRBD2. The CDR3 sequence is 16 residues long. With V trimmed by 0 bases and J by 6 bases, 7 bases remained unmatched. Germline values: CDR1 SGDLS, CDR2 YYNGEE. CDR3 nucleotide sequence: TGTGCCAGCAGCGTAGATTGGGCTAGCGGGTCCGGGGAGCTGTTTTTT. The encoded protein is CASSVDWASGSGELFF.